This T cell receptor beta chain was profiled in a study of identical twins. Whole-study results and caveats: It was out-of-frame TCR alpha sharing in monozygotic twins that models underestimated. A lower insertion count was a feature of abundant cord blood beta clonotypes, with no such feature in memory repertoires.

About this clonotype: What it recognizes is unknown.

TCRdb used MiXCR to reprocess the 5' RACE reads, holding one entry per CDR3 protein. The data contain 450,000 or so distinct CDR3 sequences, 20% to 25% of them singletons. J gave up 1 base and V 5 bases, and 7 bases lay outside the gene matches. Germline CDR1 is SEHNR and CDR2 is FQNEAQ (reference sequence). The CDR3 has 16 amino acids. A further study also used this sample, focusing on T cells expressing NK-cell markers. As reported in that work: The dominant NKG2C+ clonotypes represented about 1.0-7.0% of CD8+ T cells in six donors.

The chain couples TRBV7-9 to TRBJ1-1, with 10 bases aligning to TRBD1. The sample was CD4+ T cells sorted from blood. This TCR derives from a woman younger than 30 in good health. The CDR3 protein is CASSIGQGEANTEAFF. DNA for the CDR3: TGTGCCAGCAGCATAGGACAGGGGGAAGCGAACACTGAAGCTTTCTTT.